Below are 23 T cell receptor beta chains sequenced from a single sample in a study of Ad26.COV2.S vaccination and SARS-CoV-2 variants (dated by TCRdb to the early 2020s). Receptor amplification or capture employed the immunoSEQ multiplex PCR assay. This is the immuneACCESS table as TCRdb keeps it, with only in-frame sequences that have V and J called. A part of the clones is gone; compared with another copy, unresolved V genes explain less than half, and the rest is unexplained. This sample has hundreds of thousands of clones in its table, and 89% of those were observed once. The biggest ten clones account for approximately 1.5% of the sample. What this sample's treatment or condition label stands for: over 15 received Ad26.COV2.S at low or high dose, single or two shots; roughly five received placebo; per-sample allocation not given. For vaccine and placebo recipients, repertoires were sequenced using samples collected on day 63 after the first injection.

Sample: peripheral blood, taken in a trial of Ad26.COV2.S vaccine versus placebo. The receptors were sampled from a person aged 18 to 65 who received the Ad26.COV2.S COVID-19 vaccine or a placebo.

The CDR3 spells CASTGTPNSPLHF. CDR3 bases: TGTGCCAGCACCGGGACACCGAATTCACCCCTCCACTTT. J is TRBJ1-6 and V is TRBV2; D is possibly TRBD1 (6 bases). V lost 7 bases and J 7 bases, leaving 11 bases between the germline ends. CDR3 length: 13 residues. Germline V CDR1 and CDR2: SNHLY, FYNNEI.

The V call is TRBV30, the J call TRBJ1-4; a possible D gene is TRBD1 (5 bases). Trimming left V 4 bases short and J 6 bases short, with 12 bases between. The CDR3 consists of 13 residues. The germline V gene has CDR1 GTSNPN and CDR2 SVGIG (reference sequence). In nucleotides, the CDR3 is TGTGCCTGGACAGGGTCTGGGGATGAAAAACTGTTTTTT. This sequence encodes CAWTGSGDEKLFF.

The chain is built from TRBV3-1 (or the pseudogene TRBV3-2) and TRBJ1-3; no clear D gene. The CDR3 has 17 residues. CDR1 and CDR2 from the germline V gene are LGHDT and YNNKEL (reference sequence). V shed 1 base and J shed 5 bases, with 18 bases lying between them. The CDR3 bases are TGTGCCAGCAGCCAAGGGACCCTCCGCTCCTTTCGAAACACCATATATTTT. It codes for CASSQGTLRSFRNTIYF.

This chain links TRBV9 with TRBJ1-2, with 9 bases identical to TRBD1. Trimming took 4 bases from V and 6 from J; bases not matched to a gene: 7. The CDR3 sequence is 14 residues long. CDR1 and CDR2 from the germline V gene are SGDLS and YYNGEE. The CDR3 nucleotides are TGTGCCAGCAGCTTCCGGACAGGGGTCGATGGCTACACCTTC. Encoded protein: CASSFRTGVDGYTF.

The chain links TRBV4-2 to TRBJ2-7, with a possible D match to TRBD2 (5 bases). Germline V gene lookup returns CDR1 LGHNA and CDR2 YNFKEQ. V was pared by 0 bases and J by 0 bases, with 12 bases between. The CDR3 is 16 amino acids. The CDR3 bases are TGTGCCAGCAGCCAAGATTTGGCGGGCCTCTCCTACGAGCAGTACTTC. This gives the protein CASSQDLAGLSYEQYF.

The V gene is TRBV30, the J gene TRBJ1-1; D is undetermined. The CDR3 loop spans 14 amino acids. CDR1 and CDR2 from the germline V gene are GTSNPN and SVGIG (reference sequence). Trimming removed 2 bases at V and 5 bases at J, with 15 bases between. CDR3 in DNA: TGTGCCTGGAGTCGGACTTTAGCGGAGACTGAAGCTTTCTTT. It yields the protein CAWSRTLAETEAFF. The full variable domain, in which reference TRBV30 and TRBJ1-1 provide the parts outside the CDR3, is SQTIHQWPATLVQPVGSPLSLECTVEGTSNPNLYWYRQAAGRGLQLLFYSVGIGQISSEVPQNLSASRPQDRQFILSSKKLLLSDSGFYLCAWSRTLAETEAFFGQGTRLTVV.

Comment on this clone: The same CDR3 is also encoded by other DNA sequences in this sample. This chain joins TRBV18 and TRBJ1-5; D is undetermined. The V end was cut by 1 base, the J end by 0 bases, with 4 bases between. This CDR3 region has 14 residues. The germline CDR1 and CDR2 sequences are KGHSH and LQKENI. DNA of the CDR3: TGTGCCAGCTCACCACGGGATAGCAATCAGCCCCAGCATTTT. This sequence encodes CASSPRDSNQPQHF.

This sequence joins TRBV2 and TRBJ2-6; no definite D call. The CDR3 extends over 14 amino acids. Germline V gives CDR1 SNHLY, CDR2 FYNNEI. Trimming took off 6 bases at V and 0 bases at J, with 6 bases between the two ends. In DNA, the CDR3 is TGTGCCAGCAGAGCACCCTCTGGGGCCAACGTCCTGACTTTC. Translated, it gives CASRAPSGANVLTF.

The chain couples TRBV15 to TRBJ1-5; perhaps TRBD1 as D (6 bases). This CDR3 spans 15 amino acids. Germline loops: CDR1 LNHNV, CDR2 YYDKDF (reference sequence). Trimming left V 1 base short and J 4 bases short, with 11 bases between. DNA for the CDR3: TGTGCCACCAGCAGAGTGGGGGGGCCAAATCAGCCCCAGCATTTT. Amino acid sequence: CATSRVGGPNQPQHF.

The rearrangement joins TRBV27 to TRBJ2-7; D is perhaps TRBD1 or TRBD2 (6 bases each). Trimming cost V 10 bases and J 4 bases, with 29 bases left between them. Per the germline V gene, CDR1 is MNHEY and CDR2 is SMNVEV (reference sequence). The CDR3 runs to 17 residues. The CDR3 sequence is CATQGGLSGEGRYEQYF. CDR3 nucleotides: TGTGCCACCCAAGGGGGACTTAGCGGAGAGGGGCGTTACGAGCAGTACTTC.

The chain uses TRBV11-3 and TRBJ2-1, with 10 positions matching TRBD1. Germline CDR1 SGHNT, CDR2 YENEEA. The CDR3 runs to 15 residues. The trim removed 5 bases at V and 9 bases at J, leaving 10 bases unmatched. The DNA of the CDR3 is TGTGCCAGCAGCCCTGACAGGGGGCGAGGTGGTGAGCAGTTCTTC. Translation gives CASSPDRGRGGEQFF.

J is TRBJ2-2 and V is TRBV24-1; possible D gene TRBD1, 5 bases. CDR3 length: 14 amino acids. V lost 9 bases and J lost 5, with 15 bases in between. The germline CDR1 and CDR2 sequences are KGHDR and SFDVKD. The DNA for the CDR3 is TGTGCCACCCAAGCGACAGCCCTAACCGGGGAGCTGTTTTTT. It encodes CATQATALTGELFF.

The chain carries TRBV2 and TRBJ1-5, with D unresolved. V lost 0 bases, J lost 9 bases, and 9 bases lay in between. Germline CDR1 SNHLY, CDR2 FYNNEI. There are 13 residues in the CDR3. CDR3: CASSEAWRGPQHF. The CDR3 DNA reads as TGTGCCAGCAGTGAAGCATGGCGAGGGCCCCAGCATTTT.

The V call is TRBV6-6, the J call TRBJ2-5, with D perhaps matching TRBD2 (5 bases). The CDR3 extends over 15 amino acids. Trimming left V 2 bases short and J 2 bases short, with 12 bases between. The germline V gene encodes CDR1 MNHNY and CDR2 SVGAGI (reference sequence). The CDR3: CASSYRVARQETQYF. The CDR3 DNA reads as TGTGCCAGCAGTTACAGAGTAGCGCGTCAAGAGACCCAGTACTTC.

The V gene is TRBV7-9, the J gene TRBJ1-1, with D unclear. The CDR3 is 12 amino acids. CDR1 is SEHNR, CDR2 FQNEAQ, per germline (reference sequence). V dropped 5 bases and J dropped 3 bases, with 7 bases sitting between them. In DNA, the CDR3 is TGTGCCAGCAGCGCAACAGACACTGAAGCTTTCTTT. This translates into CASSATDTEAFF.

CDR3 amino acids: CAWSVGQPYGYTF. The DNA of the CDR3 is TGTGCCTGGAGTGTCGGACAGCCCTATGGCTACACCTTC. J is TRBJ1-2 and V is TRBV30; TRBD1 is a possible D gene (6 bases). The germline gives CDR1 GTSNPN, CDR2 SVGIG (reference sequence). The CDR3 has 13 amino acids. The V end lost 0 bases, the J end lost 4 bases, and 9 bases lay between the germline ends.

This clone was observed a single time. V usage is TRBV7-9 and J usage is TRBJ2-7; the D is unclear. V lost 1 base and J lost 2, with 12 bases in between. Germline CDR1 is SEHNR and CDR2 is FQNEAQ (reference sequence). This CDR3 has 15 residues. CDR3 bases: TGTGCCAGCAGCTTAGTCGGGCGGCCCCCCTACGAGCAGTACTTC. This translates into CASSLVGRPPYEQYF.

The CDR3 DNA follows: TGCAGCGGATCGACTAGCGGGGCCTACAATGAGCAGTTCTTC. It translates to CSGSTSGAYNEQFF. The chain couples TRBV29-1 to TRBJ2-1; 11 bases match TRBD2. After removal of 7 bases from V and 2 bases from J, the junction contained 4 bases not matched to a gene. Germline CDR1 reads SQVTM; CDR2 reads ANQGSEA. The CDR3 has 14 amino acids.

CDR3 sequence reads: CASSLLASGMGDTQYF. The CDR3, as DNA: TGCGCCAGCAGCTTGTTAGCTAGCGGGATGGGTGATACGCAGTATTTT. The rearrangement uses TRBV5-1 and TRBJ2-3; TRBD2 aligns across 9 bases. V shed 1 base, J shed 6 bases, and the junction held 9 bases outside the gene matches. The CDR3 loop spans 16 amino acids. Germline CDR1 reads SGHRS; CDR2 reads YFSETQ.

The chain joins TRBV30 to TRBJ2-3, with 7 bases identical to TRBD1. Germline V gene lookup returns CDR1 GTSNPN and CDR2 SVGIG (reference sequence). The V gene end was trimmed by 3 bases and the J gene end by 0 bases; junction bases not matched to a gene: 9. The CDR3 spans 16 residues. The CDR3 coding sequence is TGTGCCTGGAGCCACTCGGGACAGTCGAGCACAGATACGCAGTATTTT. As protein: CAWSHSGQSSTDTQYF.

The CDR3 DNA reads TGTGCCAGCAGCTTACCGGGAACCCGTAAAAACATTCAGTACTTC. It encodes CASSLPGTRKNIQYF. V usage is TRBV5-6 and J usage is TRBJ2-4; a weak D match, TRBD2 (5 bases). Deletions cut 2 bases from V and 4 bases from J, with 13 bases between. Germline CDR1 is SGHDT and CDR2 is YYEEEE. The CDR3 consists of 15 residues. Complete variable domain (other parts from reference TRBV5-6 and TRBJ2-4): DAGVTQSPTHLIKTRGQQVTLRCSPKSGHDTVSWYQQALGQGPQFIFQYYEEEERQRGNFPDRFSGHQFPNYSSELNVNALLLGDSALYLCASSLPGTRKNIQYFGAGTRLSVL.

This chain connects TRBV24-1 to TRBJ1-2; 8 bases agree with TRBD1. Germline V lookup: CDR1 KGHDR, CDR2 SFDVKD. The ends lost 5 bases at V and 7 bases at J; junction bases unmatched: 8. The CDR3 runs 14 residues. Written as DNA, the CDR3 is TGTGCCACCAGTGGTTGGACAGGGACCTTTGGCTACACCTTC. This codes for CATSGWTGTFGYTF.

About this clone itself: Other nucleotide sequences from this sample produce the same CDR3. J is TRBJ2-3 and V is TRBV6-5, with D perhaps TRBD2 (5 bases). Trimming took 4 bases from V and 6 from J, leaving 5 bases between them. Per the germline V gene, CDR1 is MNHEY and CDR2 is SVGAGI. This CDR3 region has 11 residues. CDR3 bases: TGTGCCAGCAGTTCTAGCGATACGCAGTATTTT. Translation gives CASSSSDTQYF.